The 15 T cell receptor beta chains given below trace back to one sample, sequenced in a study of cytomegalovirus exposure and HLA in healthy donors. PCR employed 60 Vbeta and 13 Jbeta primers. The protocol was immunoSEQ multiplex PCR, while the TCRdb copy is restricted to in-frame clones and leaves out a portion. The data hold about 52,000 clones, with less than 70% observed a single time. The specimen sequenced was PBMCs. Source of these receptors: a human donor in good health.

This clone appeared a single time. The V and J genes are TRBV28 and TRBJ1-2; no definite D call. CDR3 length equals 13 residues. Germline CDR1 reads MDHEN; CDR2 reads SYDVKM. V lost 3 bases and J 7 bases, leaving 12 bases between the germline ends. The CDR3 loop is CASSFSAAPGYTF. DNA for the CDR3: TGTGCCAGCAGTTTCTCCGCCGCGCCTGGCTACACCTTC.

The chain carries TRBV20-1 and TRBJ2-7; D possibly corresponds to TRBD1 (5 bases). From germline, CDR1 is DFQATT and CDR2 SNEGSKA (reference sequence). Trimming took 4 bases from V and 7 from J, leaving 11 bases between them. The CDR3 spans 11 residues. The CDR3 DNA is TGCAGTGCTAACTTCAGGGCTGAGCAGTACTTC. This translates into CSANFRAEQYF.

This clone was seen a handful of times. This sequence joins TRBV6-5 and TRBJ1-2; a weak D match, TRBD1 (6 bases). Trimming shortened V by 4 bases and J by 3 bases, and 12 bases separated the two germline ends. Per the germline V gene, CDR1 is MNHEY and CDR2 is SVGAGI. This CDR3 contains 14 residues. The CDR3 here is CASSSGQSHYGYTF. The CDR3 DNA follows: TGTGCCAGCAGTTCAGGACAGAGCCACTATGGCTACACCTTC.

This rearrangement joins TRBV4-2 to TRBJ1-2, with D hard to call. This CDR3 comprises 14 residues. Germline-derived CDR1 and CDR2 are LGHNA and YNFKEQ. V lost 4 bases, J lost 5 bases, and 14 bases lay in between. CDR3 DNA: TGTGCCAGCAGCCTCAGGCGCATTGGGTATGGCTACACCTTC. Its translation is CASSLRRIGYGYTF.

This clone was seen a few times. The gene calls are TRBV4-3 and TRBJ1-1; 7 nucleotides align to TRBD1. This CDR3 is 13 amino acids long. Trimming took 0 bases from V and 11 from J; bases not matched to a gene: 6. Germline CDR1 and CDR2: LGHNA and YSLEER. The CDR3 protein is CASSQEVTGSAFF. Here the CDR3 DNA reads TGCGCCAGCAGCCAAGAGGTGACAGGGAGTGCTTTCTTT.

This chain joins TRBV6-1 and TRBJ1-2, with a weak D call TRBD1 (5 bases). Per germline, CDR1 MNHNS and CDR2 SASEGT. CDR3 length equals 13 residues. The V end was cut by 1 base, the J end by 8 bases, with 11 bases between. The CDR3 here is CASSEEGMRGYTF. In nucleotides, the CDR3 is TGTGCCAGCAGTGAAGAGGGGATGAGGGGCTACACCTTC.

The V call is TRBV4-2, the J call TRBJ2-5; 7 nucleotides agree with TRBD1. The CDR3 runs 13 residues. Germline trimming cut 4 bases from V and 5 bases from J; bases unmatched to any gene: 4. The germline CDR1 and CDR2 sequences are LGHNA and YNFKEQ. As DNA, the CDR3 is TGTGCCAGCAGCCCGACAGGGTCGGAGACCCAGTACTTC. It is translated as CASSPTGSETQYF.

This rearrangement joins TRBV6-1 to TRBJ1-4, with 8 bases matching TRBD1. Trimming cost V 8 bases and J 5 bases; bases outside gene matches: 1. CDR1 is MNHNS and CDR2 is SASEGT in the germline V gene. The CDR3 is 12 amino acids. The CDR3 loop is CASWDRNEKLFF. In DNA, the CDR3 is TGTGCCAGCTGGGACAGGAATGAAAAACTGTTTTTT.

This clone is classed as medium-sized (0.01 to 0.1%). Mismatch with germline at one junction end may stem from a read error. The chain uses TRBV4-1 and TRBJ1-1; D not resolved. The V gene's germline CDR1 is MGHRA and CDR2 YSYEKL. The CDR3 consists of 11 residues. The CDR3 nucleotides are TGCGCCAGCAGCCGGTACACGGAAGCTTTCTTT. Translating gives CASSRYTEAFF.

This chain joins TRBV6-1 and TRBJ1-4; 10 bases fit TRBD1. CDR1 MNHNS and CDR2 SASEGT come from the germline V gene. Unmatched junction bases numbered 5, after V lost 5 bases and J lost 5 bases. The CDR3 length is 15 residues. CDR3 sequence reads: CASSNPGQGNEKLFF. Here the CDR3 DNA reads TGTGCCAGCAGTAATCCGGGACAGGGGAATGAAAAACTGTTTTTT.

The CDR3 region is CASSDGGHDNSPLHF. Here the CDR3 DNA reads TGTGCCAGCAGTGACGGGGGTCATGATAATTCACCCCTCCACTTT. The chain couples TRBV25-1 to TRBJ1-6; D is possibly TRBD1 (5 bases). V was trimmed by 3 bases and J by 5 bases, leaving 11 bases between them. Germline assignment: CDR1 MGHDK and CDR2 SYGVNS. The CDR3 length is 15 residues.

This clone came up a few times. V usage is TRBV27 and J usage is TRBJ2-5, with D possibly TRBD1 on 6 matching bases. Germline lookup yields CDR1 MNHEY and CDR2 SMNVEV (reference sequence). There are 15 residues in the CDR3. V was pared by 6 bases and J by 5 bases, with 19 bases between. The CDR3 reads CASSLQGSTRETQYF. Here the CDR3 DNA reads TGTGCCAGCAGCCTTCAGGGGAGCACTAGGGAGACCCAGTACTTC.

This chain joins TRBV7-9 and TRBJ2-1; 8 positions match TRBD1. There are 14 residues in the CDR3. J gave up 5 bases and V 5 bases, and 5 bases lay outside the gene matches. Germline V gene sequence: CDR1 SEHNR, CDR2 FQNEAQ (reference sequence). CDR3 sequence reads: CASSRTGPDNEQFF. The CDR3 nucleotides are TGTGCCAGCAGCAGGACAGGGCCGGACAATGAGCAGTTCTTC.

The chain has TRBV5-1 and TRBJ1-6; D uncertain. Germline V gives CDR1 SGHRS, CDR2 YFSETQ. V lost 1 base to trimming and J lost 8 bases, with 13 bases between them. This CDR3 has 15 amino acids. CDR3 coding DNA: TGCGCCAGCAGCTTGAACGGCAATCGGGATTCACCCCTCCACTTT. Translating it yields CASSLNGNRDSPLHF. Full variable domain (rest looked up from reference TRBV5-1 and TRBJ1-6): KAGVTQTPRYLIKTRGQQVTLSCSPISGHRSVSWYQQTPGQGLQFLFEYFSETQRNKGNFPGRFSGRQFSNSRSEMNVSTLELGDSALYLCASSLNGNRDSPLHFGNGTRLTVT.

The chain is built from TRBV7-2 and TRBJ1-1; TRBD1 agrees at 7 bases. CDR1 is SGHTA, CDR2 FQGNSA, per germline. Trimming removed 5 bases from V and 1 base from J; junction bases left unmatched: 7. CDR3 length equals 15 residues. The DNA for the CDR3 is TGTGCCAGCAGCCCGCAGACAGGGAGGAACACTGAAGCTTTCTTT. Translated, it gives CASSPQTGRNTEAFF.